This is a list of T cell receptor beta chains from one sample in a study of beta chain features in type 1 diabetes. Here immunoSEQ multiplex PCR was the method, and the copy in TCRdb shows in-frame clones only, minus some. The profile shows roughly 310,000 clones, roughly 11% of them singletons. The material sequenced was naive CD4+ T cells from blood. These receptor sequences come from a woman aged 25-40 years in good health. The conserved cysteine and the conserved F or W are not part of the CDR3 here.

V: TRBV6-5; J: TRBJ1-5; CDR3: ASRSDRAGNQPQH
V: TRBV23-1; J: TRBJ2-1; CDR3: ASSQSGQGAIRGEQF
V: TRBV29-1; J: TRBJ2-1; CDR3: SVEGQGGNEQF
V: TRBV4-3; J: TRBJ1-1; CDR3: ASSQYATENTEAF
V: TRBV19; J: TRBJ2-7; CDR3: ASSAGTGFSYEQY
V: TRBV1; J: TRBJ1-1; CDR3: TSSQDQGRGVNTEAF
V: TRBV18; J: TRBJ2-4; CDR3: ASSMPGLADDKNIQY
V: TRBV6-1; J: TRBJ2-1; CDR3: ASRWSGRGNEQF
V: TRBV10-3; J: TRBJ2-5; CDR3: AIRGQGEETQY
V: TRBV6-5; J: TRBJ2-3; CDR3: ASSYRGARGDTQY
V: TRBV9; J: TRBJ2-7; CDR3: ASSIGVAGTYEQY
V: TRBV2; J: TRBJ2-2; CDR3: ASRKTSVNTGELF
V: TRBV7-8; J: TRBJ2-5; CDR3: ASSMTSGRAGETQY
V: TRBV2; J: TRBJ2-3; CDR3: ASSESLRTDTQY
V: TRBV27; J: TRBJ1-2; CDR3: ASSFSLAYGYT
V: TRBV9; J: TRBJ2-1; CDR3: ASSVGGTSGRNEQF
V: TRBV7-2; J: TRBJ2-5; CDR3: ASSRQGPETQY
V: TRBV11-2; J: TRBJ2-3; CDR3: ASSIDRGLSTDTQY
V: TRBV11-2; J: TRBJ2-3; CDR3: ASSEGGQGWTDTQY
V: TRBV9; J: TRBJ2-7; CDR3: ASSTTSGRPSYEQY
V: TRBV19; J: TRBJ2-1; CDR3: ASSMVRLDDNEQF
V: TRBV12-5; J: TRBJ2-1; CDR3: ASGGPGSGEQF
V: TRBV5-1; J: TRBJ2-1; CDR3: ASSVGQAYNEQF
V: TRBV7-9; J: TRBJ2-7; CDR3: ASSGQGAYEQY
V: TRBV18; J: TRBJ1-5; CDR3: ASSRRGNGNQPQH
V: TRBV5-1; J: TRBJ1-2; CDR3: ASSLGQGTGYT
V: TRBV10-3; J: TRBJ2-7; CDR3: AISANRGDSYEQY
V: TRBV2; J: TRBJ2-1; CDR3: ASITEWGGSEQF
V: TRBV5-4; J: TRBJ2-7; CDR3: ASRLAGGPYEQY
V: TRBV7-3; J: TRBJ2-5; CDR3: ASSLSTSDQETQY
V: TRBV7-9; J: TRBJ1-2; CDR3: ASSFSTANYGYT
V: TRBV28; J: TRBJ2-7; CDR3: ASSFTREYEQY
V: TRBV28; J: TRBJ2-7; CDR3: ASSPPPFRAYEQY
V: TRBV10-3; J: TRBJ2-7; CDR3: ARDWDREGGQY
V: TRBV18; J: TRBJ2-2; CDR3: ASSPRTSEVNTGELF
V: TRBV7-2; J: TRBJ2-1; CDR3: ASSLGLADYNEQF
V: TRBV7-2; J: TRBJ2-1; CDR3: ASSLGVRLAGTSYNEQF
V: TRBV7-9; J: TRBJ2-5; CDR3: ASSPGAQETQY
V: TRBV7-9; J: TRBJ2-1; CDR3: ASSLDRSSGYQF
V: TRBV5-1; J: TRBJ2-5; CDR3: ASSPTGFETQY
V: TRBV7-2; J: TRBJ1-1; CDR3: ASSPRDRPTNTEAF
V: TRBV18; J: TRBJ1-5; CDR3: ASSPRTGEGNQPQH
V: TRBV7-2; J: TRBJ2-3; CDR3: ASSLLYTDTQY
V: TRBV10-3; J: TRBJ2-1; CDR3: AISDSLHNEQF
V: TRBV7-2; J: TRBJ2-1; CDR3: ASSFSPGQGGNEQF
V: TRBV30; J: TRBJ2-7; CDR3: AWTRRDRSYEQY
V: TRBV9; J: TRBJ2-6; CDR3: ASSVVVSGANVLT
V: TRBV18; J: TRBJ2-7; CDR3: ASSMDSRRTREQY
V: TRBV30; J: TRBJ1-1; CDR3: AWSVQQGRGEAF
V: TRBV7-3; J: TRBJ2-1; CDR3: ASSSKIGGTSGHNEQF
V: TRBV18; J: TRBJ2-5; CDR3: ASSPLKVRETQY
V: TRBV6-5; J: TRBJ1-2; CDR3: ASTPRRAYGYT
V: TRBV28; J: TRBJ2-4; CDR3: ASSKGTSGGKGKNIQY
V: TRBV5-1; J: TRBJ2-5; CDR3: ASSRAGRNQETQY
V: TRBV2; J: TRBJ2-1; CDR3: ASRVLADEQF
V: TRBV11-3; J: TRBJ2-1; CDR3: ASSSGQGSYNEQF
V: TRBV27; J: TRBJ2-4; CDR3: ASSTGTSGSKNIQY
V: TRBV7-2; J: TRBJ1-5; CDR3: ASSGTGGSNQPQH
V: TRBV18; J: TRBJ2-7; CDR3: ASSPPGLAGAYEQY
V: TRBV9; J: TRBJ1-5; CDR3: ASSPTGTGNQPQH